The clone carrying this T cell receptor (beta chain) was detected once. Its antigen is not known. Relative to the germline gene, one junction end is altered; a read error may explain this. The data are from a study of cytomegalovirus exposure and HLA in healthy donors. Study-wide background: Roughly 80 million unique TCRs from HLA-typed donors made up an early data release. Study-level results: HLA alleles showed associations with some 17,000 TCR beta sequences in a later analysis, at a 0.05 false discovery rate. Across donors, sequencing depth was assumed by presence/absence analyses to be roughly uniform.

Everyone who donated was a healthy bone marrow donor. This PCR relied on a set of 60 Vbeta primers and 13 Jbeta primers. Generated by immunoSEQ multiplex PCR, the TCRdb table keeps only in-frame clones and is missing some. The table records approximately 210,000 clones, more than 75% of them present only once. Germline CDR1 LNHDA, CDR2 SQIVND (reference sequence). The CDR3 covers 14 residues. The V and J genes are TRBV19 and TRBJ1-6, with 12 bases lining up with TRBD1. The sample taken for sequencing was PBMCs. The receptor comes from a man younger than 45 in good health and CMV-seronegative. In DNA form, the CDR3 reads TGTACCAGTAGGACTGGGACAGGGGGCGCACCCCTCCACTTT. Its translation is CTSRTGTGGAPLHF.